A single sample gave rise to the 15 T cell receptor beta chains below, sequenced in a study of cytomegalovirus exposure and HLA in healthy donors. Vbeta (60) and Jbeta (13) primers were used in the PCR. The method was immunoSEQ multiplex PCR; TCRdb's version includes in-frame clones alone and lacks a portion of them. The sample carries about 160,000 clones, around 67% recorded once. The specimen was PBMCs. These receptors came from a woman in her late teens or twenties in good health and CMV-seropositive.

The J gene is TRBJ2-6, the V gene TRBV2; D is uncertain. Per germline, CDR1 SNHLY and CDR2 FYNNEI. Deletions cut 3 bases from V and 11 bases from J, with 14 bases between. CDR3 length equals 14 residues. CDR3 residues: CASSDRPANDVLTF. The CDR3 DNA reads as TGTGCCAGCAGTGACAGGCCGGCTAACGACGTCCTGACTTTC.

To note about this clone: The CDR3 ends on some other residue instead of the conserved phenylalanine or tryptophan, so this is likely a read error. This chain connects TRBV30 to TRBJ1-4; D perhaps matches TRBD1 (6 bases). V was clipped by 5 bases and J by 8 bases, with 6 bases between them. The CDR3 contains 10 residues. From germline, CDR1 is GTSNPN and CDR2 SVGIG (reference sequence). The CDR3 is CAWGQEKLFL. CDR3 DNA: TGTGCCTGGGGACAGGAAAAACTGTTTCTT.

This clone has a single count. The chain employs TRBV7-3 and TRBJ1-1; 8 positions agree with TRBD1. The CDR3 covers 14 residues. Germline values: CDR1 SGHTA, CDR2 FQGTGA. Trimming at V came to 6 bases and at J to 3 bases, leaving 6 bases not matched to a gene. The CDR3 spells CASSPGQGYTEAFF. The CDR3 nucleotides are TGTGCCAGCAGTCCCGGACAGGGCTACACTGAAGCTTTCTTT.

The chain employs TRBV10-2 and TRBJ2-5; no clear D gene. V dropped 6 bases and J dropped 1 base, with 9 bases sitting between them. The CDR3 has 13 amino acids. Germline CDR1 is WSHSY and CDR2 is SAAADI. The CDR3 is CASSRAGQETQYF. CDR3 nucleotides: TGCGCCAGCAGCCGAGCTGGCCAAGAGACCCAGTACTTC.

This chain links TRBV7-2 with TRBJ2-1; no reliable D call. Trimming pared 3 bases from V and 6 bases from J, leaving 12 bases between. The CDR3 runs 14 residues. Germline CDR1 SGHTA, CDR2 FQGNSA. CDR3 sequence (DNA): TGTGCCAGCAGCTTGGGCCCTCGGTTCAATGAGCAGTTCTTC. It yields the protein CASSLGPRFNEQFF.

The chain combines TRBV18 with TRBJ2-5, with 12 bases that match TRBD2. CDR3 length equals 18 residues. Germline assignment: CDR1 KGHSH and CDR2 LQKENI. The V and J ends lost 6 bases and 2 bases, in that order; junction bases with no gene match: 13. The CDR3 nucleotides are TGTGCCAGCTCGCTCGGACTAGCGGGATTCGCGCGACAAGAGACCCAGTACTTC. This codes for CASSLGLAGFARQETQYF.

Only a few counts were recorded for this clone. The chain is built from TRBV4-1 and TRBJ2-5, with 8 bases aligning to TRBD1. The DNA matches TRBJ2-7 better at its end, which makes the J call doubtful. The CDR3 loop spans 14 amino acids. Germline lookup yields CDR1 MGHRA and CDR2 YSYEKL. The chain's CDR3 is CASSPGQVPYEQYF. The CDR3 DNA sequence: TGCGCCAGCAGCCCGGGACAGGTCCCCTACGAGCAGTACTTC.

This clone was detected only a few times. This chain connects TRBV2 to TRBJ2-3, with 7 bases matching TRBD2. This CDR3 has 16 residues. Looked up from germline, CDR1 is SNHLY and CDR2 is FYNNEI. V lost 6 bases to trimming and J lost 0 bases; unmatched junction nucleotides: 9. The CDR3 DNA reads TGTGCCAGCAGAGGCCCGGGGGGAGCTAGCACAGATACGCAGTATTTT. Its protein product is CASRGPGGASTDTQYF. The whole variable domain, remainder taken from reference TRBV2 and TRBJ2-3, is EPEVTQTPSHQVTQMGQEVILRCVPISNHLYFYWYRQILGQKVEFLVSFYNNEISEKSEIFDDQFSVERPDGSNFTLKIRSTKLEDSAMYFCASRGPGGASTDTQYFGPGTRLTVL.

The chain has TRBV27 and TRBJ1-2; TRBD1 aligns across 9 bases. This CDR3 is built from 15 residues. Germline CDR1 reads MNHEY; CDR2 reads SMNVEV (reference sequence). V dropped 3 bases and J dropped 5; count of bases not matched to a gene: 7. The CDR3 spells CASSFEGDREYGYTF. DNA of the CDR3: TGTGCCAGCAGTTTCGAGGGGGACAGGGAGTATGGCTACACCTTC.

This clone was found a few times. The chain combines TRBV7-2 with TRBJ2-5, with TRBD2 identical over 10 bases. The germline CDR1 and CDR2 sequences are SGHTA and FQGNSA. This CDR3 has 15 residues. J lost 9 bases, V lost 2 bases, and 9 bases had no gene match. The CDR3 bases are TGTGCCAGCAGCTTATCGGCTAGCGGGGGAGGGGCCCAGTACTTC. Its translation: CASSLSASGGGAQYF.

The rearrangement links TRBV28 to TRBJ1-2; the match to TRBD1 covers 9 bases. The germline V gene has CDR1 MDHEN and CDR2 SYDVKM. V lost 8 bases to trimming and J lost 5 bases; unmatched junction nucleotides: 9. The CDR3 sequence is 14 residues long. The DNA for the CDR3 is TGTGCCAGCTCAACAGGGGGCTGGATTTATGGCTACACCTTC. Protein sequence: CASSTGGWIYGYTF.

To note about this clone: The junction differs from germline at one of its ends, possibly a read error. The chain has TRBV30 and TRBJ2-2; TRBD2 is a possible D gene (7 bases). Germline values: CDR1 GTSNPN, CDR2 SVGIG (reference sequence). The CDR3 is 16 amino acids. The CDR3 sequence: CAWKEDSGVITGEPFF. The CDR3 DNA sequence: TGTGCCTGGAAAGAGGACAGCGGGGTTATCACCGGGGAGCCGTTTTTT.

The V and J genes are TRBV7-6 and TRBJ2-6; D may be TRBD1 (5 bases). The CDR3 sequence is 17 residues long. Trimming stripped 0 bases from V and 2 bases from J, with 11 bases between. Germline CDR1 reads SGHVS; CDR2 reads FNYEAQ. The CDR3 is CASSLAPGLTGANVLTF. As DNA, the CDR3 is TGTGCCAGCAGCTTAGCCCCAGGGCTTACTGGGGCCAACGTCCTGACTTTC. Combining the CDR3 with reference TRBV7-6 and TRBJ2-6 gives the whole variable domain GAGVSQSPRYKVTKRGQDVALRCDPISGHVSLYWYRQALGQGPEFLTYFNYEAQQDKSGLPNDRFSAERPEGSISTLTIQRTEQRDSAMYRCASSLAPGLTGANVLTFGAGSRLTVL.

This clone turned up a few times. The chain carries TRBV9 and TRBJ2-2, with 7 nucleotides matching TRBD2. The CDR3 totals 15 residues. J gave up 4 bases and V 5 bases, and 8 bases lay outside the gene matches. Germline lookup yields CDR1 SGDLS and CDR2 YYNGEE. The CDR3 sequence is CASSSAGFGTGELFF. CDR3 sequence (DNA): TGTGCCAGCAGTTCAGCGGGATTTGGCACCGGGGAGCTGTTTTTT.

This clone has just a few counts. The gene calls are TRBV4-1 and TRBJ2-7, with D uncertain. Trimming removed 0 bases at V and 2 bases at J, with 11 bases between. The length of the CDR3 is 15 residues. Germline-derived CDR1 and CDR2 are MGHRA and YSYEKL. CDR3 coding DNA: TGCGCCAGCAGCCAAGAGGTGGCGGTAACCTACGAGCAGTACTTC. This encodes CASSQEVAVTYEQYF.